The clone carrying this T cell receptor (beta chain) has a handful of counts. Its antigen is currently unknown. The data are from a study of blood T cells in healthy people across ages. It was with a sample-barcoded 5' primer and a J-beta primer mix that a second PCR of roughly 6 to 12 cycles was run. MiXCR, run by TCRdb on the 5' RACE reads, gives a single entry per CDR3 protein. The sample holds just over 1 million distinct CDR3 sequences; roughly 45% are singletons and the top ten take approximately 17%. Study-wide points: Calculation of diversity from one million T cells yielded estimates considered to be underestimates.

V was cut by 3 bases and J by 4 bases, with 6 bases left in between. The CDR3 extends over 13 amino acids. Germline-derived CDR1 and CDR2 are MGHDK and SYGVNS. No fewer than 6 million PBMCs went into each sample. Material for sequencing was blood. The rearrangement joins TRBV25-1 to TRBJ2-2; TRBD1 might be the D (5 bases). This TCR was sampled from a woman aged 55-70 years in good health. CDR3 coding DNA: TGTGCCAGCAGTGAGGGGCGCACCGGGGAGCTGTTTTTT. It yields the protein CASSEGRTGELFF.